This T cell receptor beta chain comes out of a study of cytomegalovirus exposure and HLA in healthy donors. It was with 60 Vbeta and 13 Jbeta primers that the PCR ran. Repertoires were generated with immunoSEQ multiplex PCR, while TCRdb's copy carries only in-frame clones and drops some. The sample records around 200,000 clones, 82% being singletons. Material for sequencing was PBMCs. The TCR originated in a woman aged 40 to 50 in good health and CMV-seronegative.

The CDR3 bases are TGTGCCAGCAGTTATGGAGCTAGCGGGAACTTCAATGAGCAGTTCTTC. Encoded protein: CASSYGASGNFNEQFF. This chain uses TRBV6-6 with TRBJ2-1; 9 bases map to TRBD2. The CDR3 has 16 amino acids. J was trimmed by 6 bases and V by 3 bases; bases with no gene match: 9. Germline CDR1 is MNHNY and CDR2 is SVGAGI (reference sequence).